The T cell receptor (beta chain) described here comes from a study of shared clonotypes between healthy human individuals. The CDR3 is 16 amino acids. After removal of 0 bases from V and 4 bases from J, the junction contained 6 bases not matched to a gene. Germline V gives CDR1 LGHNT, CDR2 FRNRAP. Here immunoSEQ multiplex PCR was the method, and the copy in TCRdb shows in-frame clones only, minus some. The sample yields more than 2 million clones, 85% to 95% seen once. The specimen sequenced was naive CD4+ T cells sorted from blood. Subset in this sample: CD45RA+ positively selected. The receptor's source is a man aged 18 to 35 in good health. V usage is TRBV12-5 and J usage is TRBJ1-1; 9 bases are a match to TRBD1. The CDR3 sequence is CASGLVVGQGFTEAFF. CDR3 DNA: TGTGCTAGTGGTTTGGTGGTCGGACAGGGGTTCACTGAAGCTTTCTTT.